The 17 T cell receptor beta chains reported below all come from one sample, sequenced in a study of PD-L1 blockade in urothelial cancer. This table comes from immunoSEQ multiplex PCR, and its TCRdb copy is limited to in-frame clones, with some not included. The sample lists under 90,000 clones; 90% were seen once. The specimen comprised PBMCs, sampled around atezolizumab (anti-PD-L1) treatment. These receptors came from a man aged 60 to 75 with urothelial cancer.

In nucleotides, the CDR3 is TGTGCCAGCAGTTTGGACACAGGCTATGGCTACACCTTC. This codes for CASSLDTGYGYTF. The chain joins TRBV6-1 to TRBJ1-2; possibly TRBD1 for D (5 bases). The CDR3 length is 13 residues. From germline, CDR1 is MNHNS and CDR2 SASEGT. With 5 bases removed from V and 4 bases from J, the gap between germline ends came to 11 bases.

V and J are TRBV28 and TRBJ2-5; 11 bases line up with TRBD1. V dropped 2 bases and J dropped 1; count of bases not matched to a gene: 3. Germline V lookup: CDR1 MDHEN, CDR2 SYDVKM. CDR3 length: 16 residues. CDR3 protein: CASSLIGTGGQETQYF. The CDR3 DNA reads TGTGCCAGCAGTTTAATTGGGACAGGGGGCCAAGAGACCCAGTACTTC.

This clone occurred a few times. The chain couples TRBV30 to TRBJ2-2; 9 bases line up with TRBD1. Trimming at V came to 0 bases and at J to 7 bases, leaving 3 bases not matched to a gene. Germline CDR1 GTSNPN, CDR2 SVGIG (reference sequence). This CDR3 contains 14 residues. Here the CDR3 DNA reads TGTGCCTGGAGTGTACAGGGGGCGGTCGGGGAGCTGTTTTTT. This codes for CAWSVQGAVGELFF.

The V call is TRBV27, the J call TRBJ2-5; D unclear. Trimming shortened V by 6 bases and J by 2 bases, and 16 bases separated the two germline ends. This CDR3 contains 15 residues. Germline CDR1 MNHEY, CDR2 SMNVEV (reference sequence). CDR3 bases: TGTGCCAGCAGCCCAAAACAGATTTTACAAGAGACCCAGTACTTC. Residues: CASSPKQILQETQYF.

The chain employs TRBV10-1 and TRBJ2-1; D is undetermined. V lost 6 bases and J 8 bases, leaving 11 bases between the germline ends. CDR1 and CDR2 from the germline V gene are WNHNN and SYGVQD (reference sequence). The CDR3 consists of 12 residues. CDR3 coding DNA: TGCGCCAGCAGGCAACGAGGCGATGAGCAGTTCTTC. It yields the protein CASRQRGDEQFF.

This rearrangement joins TRBV27 to TRBJ1-1; a weak D match, TRBD1 (5 bases). The CDR3 sequence is 13 residues long. Germline V gene lookup returns CDR1 MNHEY and CDR2 SMNVEV (reference sequence). V lost 5 bases to trimming and J lost 6 bases, with 13 bases between them. Here the CDR3 reads CASSEYPQAEAFF. The CDR3 bases are TGTGCCAGCAGTGAATATCCACAGGCTGAAGCTTTCTTT.

This rearrangement joins TRBV6-5 to TRBJ1-5; D is uncertain. The CDR3 length is 15 residues. The germline V gene encodes CDR1 MNHEY and CDR2 SVGAGI. Trimming removed 5 bases at V and 0 bases at J, with 11 bases between. In DNA form, the CDR3 reads TGTGCCAGCAGTATAGATATCTATAGCAATCAGCCCCAGCATTTT. Translating it yields CASSIDIYSNQPQHF.

The rearrangement links TRBV10-2 to TRBJ2-4; the D gene is possibly TRBD2 (6 bases). V was trimmed by 3 bases and J by 7 bases, leaving 16 bases between them. The CDR3 runs to 15 residues. Germline CDR1 WSHSY, CDR2 SAAADI. DNA for the CDR3: TGCGCCAGCAGTGACTGGGGCGGGAACGAGAACATTCAGTACTTC. Its translation is CASSDWGGNENIQYF.

V is TRBV18 and J is TRBJ2-1; D gene ambiguous. Germline values: CDR1 KGHSH, CDR2 LQKENI. The germline V and J ends were trimmed by 6 bases and 8 bases, with 20 bases remaining between them. This CDR3 comprises 15 residues. CDR3 loop: CASSPNRILQDEQFF. CDR3 bases: TGTGCCAGCTCCCCTAATCGTATTTTGCAGGATGAGCAGTTCTTC.

The chain's CDR3 is CASSYVGQGNSPLHF. The CDR3 bases are TGTGCCAGCAGTTACGTCGGACAGGGTAATTCACCCCTCCACTTT. The V gene is TRBV6-5, the J gene TRBJ1-6; 8 bases fit TRBD1. The ends lost 2 bases at V and 6 bases at J; junction bases unmatched: 3. The CDR3 is 15 amino acids. Per germline, CDR1 MNHEY and CDR2 SVGAGI.

The chain carries TRBV6-5 and TRBJ2-3; 8 positions match TRBD2. With V trimmed by 8 bases and J by 2 bases, 6 bases remained unmatched. Germline V gene lookup returns CDR1 MNHEY and CDR2 SVGAGI. CDR3 length equals 14 residues. The CDR3 bases are TGTGCCAGCCGAAAGCGGGAGACCACAGATACGCAGTATTTT. This translates into CASRKRETTDTQYF.

This chain uses TRBV2 with TRBJ2-1, with 7 bases lining up with TRBD1. Germline-derived CDR1 and CDR2 are SNHLY and FYNNEI. The J segment lost 1 base and the V segment lost 7 bases, leaving 16 bases of the junction unmatched. The CDR3 sequence is 18 residues long. The CDR3 region is CASNLGDRDQGSYNEQFF. The CDR3 DNA reads as TGTGCCAGCAACCTAGGCGACAGGGATCAGGGGTCCTACAATGAGCAGTTCTTC.

The rearrangement joins TRBV30 to TRBJ1-2; D may be TRBD1 (5 bases). Per the germline V gene, CDR1 is GTSNPN and CDR2 is SVGIG (reference sequence). The CDR3 contains 15 residues. With 5 bases removed from V and 2 bases from J, the gap between germline ends came to 18 bases. For the CDR3, the DNA is TGTGCCTGGTTCCTCCACGGGGGGGGAAACTATGGCTACACCTTC. Translated, it gives CAWFLHGGGNYGYTF.

The V gene is TRBV11-2, the J gene TRBJ2-2; 8 bases align to TRBD2. CDR1 and CDR2 from the germline V gene are SGHAT and FQNNGV. CDR3 length equals 15 residues. J gave up 7 bases and V 2 bases, and 6 bases lay outside the gene matches. Here the CDR3 DNA reads TGTGCCAGCAGCTTAAGCATAGCGGGGCACGGGGAGCTGTTTTTT. Its protein is CASSLSIAGHGELFF.

V gene TRBV5-8 combines with J gene TRBJ2-1; D is uncertain. This CDR3 is 14 amino acids long. Germline V lookup: CDR1 SGHTS, CDR2 YDEGEE. V gave up 3 bases and J gave up 6 bases, with 13 bases separating them. The CDR3 protein is CASSYRSGSNEQFF. The CDR3 coding sequence is TGTGCCAGCAGCTACAGATCTGGGTCCAATGAGCAGTTCTTC.

The chain carries TRBV7-9 and TRBJ2-3; 7 nucleotides match TRBD2. V lost 7 bases, J lost 6 bases, and 13 bases stayed unmatched. The CDR3 sequence is 15 residues long. CDR1 is SEHNR, CDR2 FQNEAQ, per germline (reference sequence). The CDR3 DNA reads as TGTGCCAGCACCCCCTGGGAGGGTCACATCGATACGCAGTATTTT. Its protein product is CASTPWEGHIDTQYF.

In its sample, this clone was seen once. The rearrangement joins TRBV4-3 to TRBJ1-2; D ambiguous. Between the trimmed V and J ends, which lost 0 bases and 7 bases, there was a span of 12 bases. This CDR3 is built from 14 residues. Germline V gene data show CDR1 as LGHNA and CDR2 as YSLEER. Here the CDR3 DNA reads TGCGCCAGCAGCCAAGATTCGAGGGTCGCTGGCTACACCTTC. Protein product: CASSQDSRVAGYTF.